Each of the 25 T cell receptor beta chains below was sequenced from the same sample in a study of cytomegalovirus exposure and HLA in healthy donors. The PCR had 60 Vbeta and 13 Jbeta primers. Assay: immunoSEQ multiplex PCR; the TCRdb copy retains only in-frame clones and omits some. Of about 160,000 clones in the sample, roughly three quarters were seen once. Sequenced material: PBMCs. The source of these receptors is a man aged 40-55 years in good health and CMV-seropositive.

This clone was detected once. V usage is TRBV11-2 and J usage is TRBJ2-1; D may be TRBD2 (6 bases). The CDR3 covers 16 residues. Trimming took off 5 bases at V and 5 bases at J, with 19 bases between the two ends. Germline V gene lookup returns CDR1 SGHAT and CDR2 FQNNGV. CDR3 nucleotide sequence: TGTGCCAGCAGCCCCCGGCGGGGCCACTCTAACAATGAGCAGTTCTTC. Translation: CASSPRRGHSNNEQFF.

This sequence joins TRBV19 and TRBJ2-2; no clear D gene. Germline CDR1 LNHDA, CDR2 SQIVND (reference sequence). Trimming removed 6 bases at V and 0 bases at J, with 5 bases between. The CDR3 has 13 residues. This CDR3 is CASRASNTGELFF. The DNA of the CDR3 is TGTGCCAGTAGGGCCTCGAACACCGGGGAGCTGTTTTTT.

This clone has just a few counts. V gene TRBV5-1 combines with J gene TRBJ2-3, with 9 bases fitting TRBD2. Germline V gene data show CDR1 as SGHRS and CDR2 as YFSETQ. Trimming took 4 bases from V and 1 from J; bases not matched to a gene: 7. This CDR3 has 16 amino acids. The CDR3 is CASSRSASGGTDTQYF. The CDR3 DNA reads TGCGCCAGCAGCAGAAGTGCTAGCGGGGGCACAGATACGCAGTATTTT.

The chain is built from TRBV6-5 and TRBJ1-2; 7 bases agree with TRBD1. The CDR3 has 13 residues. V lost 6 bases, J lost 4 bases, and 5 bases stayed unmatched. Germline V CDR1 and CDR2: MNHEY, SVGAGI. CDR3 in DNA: TGTGCCAGCAGGATGGGACAGCCCTATGGCTACACCTTC. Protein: CASRMGQPYGYTF.

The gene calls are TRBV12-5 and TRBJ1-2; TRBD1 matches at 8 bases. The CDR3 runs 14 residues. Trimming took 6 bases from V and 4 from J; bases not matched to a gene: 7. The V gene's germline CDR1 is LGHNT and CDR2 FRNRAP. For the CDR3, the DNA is TGTGCTAGTGGGGCGACAGGGGAGTTCTATGGCTACACCTTC. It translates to CASGATGEFYGYTF.

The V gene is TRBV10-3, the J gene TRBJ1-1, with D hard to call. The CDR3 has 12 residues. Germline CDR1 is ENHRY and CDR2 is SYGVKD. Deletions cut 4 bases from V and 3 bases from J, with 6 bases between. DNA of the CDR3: TGTGCCATCAGTGCGGGATACACTGAAGCTTTCTTT. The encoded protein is CAISAGYTEAFF.

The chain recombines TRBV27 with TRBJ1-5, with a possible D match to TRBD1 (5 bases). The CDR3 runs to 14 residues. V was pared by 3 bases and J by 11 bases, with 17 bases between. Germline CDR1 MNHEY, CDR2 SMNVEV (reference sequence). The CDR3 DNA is TGTGCCAGCAGTTTCTCAGGGTCCGGTCTGGCCCAGCATTTT. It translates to CASSFSGSGLAQHF.

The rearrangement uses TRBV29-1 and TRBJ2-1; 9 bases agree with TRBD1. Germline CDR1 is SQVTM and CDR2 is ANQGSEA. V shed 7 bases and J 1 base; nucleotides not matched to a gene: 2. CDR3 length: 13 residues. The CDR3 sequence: CSGGQGSYNEQFF. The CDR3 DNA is TGCAGCGGGGGACAGGGATCCTACAATGAGCAGTTCTTC.

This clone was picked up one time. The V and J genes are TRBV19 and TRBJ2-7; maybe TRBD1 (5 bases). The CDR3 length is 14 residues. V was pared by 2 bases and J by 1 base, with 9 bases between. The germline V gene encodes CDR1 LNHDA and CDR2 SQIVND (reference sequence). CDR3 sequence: CASSIMAGSYEQYF. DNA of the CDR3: TGTGCCAGTAGTATAATGGCAGGGTCCTACGAGCAGTACTTC.

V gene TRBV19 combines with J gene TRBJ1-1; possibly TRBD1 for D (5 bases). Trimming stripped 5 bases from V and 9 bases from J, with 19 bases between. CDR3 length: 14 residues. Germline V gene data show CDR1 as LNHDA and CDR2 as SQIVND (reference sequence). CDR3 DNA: TGTGCCAGTAGTGTCACAGGTCCGGGTGAGAAAGCTTTCTTT. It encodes CASSVTGPGEKAFF.

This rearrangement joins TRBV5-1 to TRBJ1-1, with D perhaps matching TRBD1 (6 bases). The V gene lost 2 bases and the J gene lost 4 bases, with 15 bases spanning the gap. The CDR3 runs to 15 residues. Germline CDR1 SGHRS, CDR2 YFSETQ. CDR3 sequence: CASSFGQSGGTEAFF. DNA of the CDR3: TGCGCCAGCAGCTTCGGACAGTCAGGTGGCACTGAAGCTTTCTTT.

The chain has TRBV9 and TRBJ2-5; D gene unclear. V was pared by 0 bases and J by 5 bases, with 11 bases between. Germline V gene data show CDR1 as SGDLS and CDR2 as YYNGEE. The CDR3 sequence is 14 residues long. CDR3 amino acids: CASSVGIAWETQYF. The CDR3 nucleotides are TGTGCCAGCAGCGTAGGGATAGCTTGGGAGACCCAGTACTTC. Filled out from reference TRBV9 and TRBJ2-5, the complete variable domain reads DSGVTQTPKHLITATGQRVTLRCSPRSGDLSVYWYQQSLDQGLQFLIQYYNGEERAKGNILERFSAQQFPDLHSELNLSSLELGDSALYFCASSVGIAWETQYFGPGTRLLVL.

The chain's CDR3 is CAISRQGSAGQPQHF. The DNA of the CDR3 is TGTGCCATCAGTCGACAGGGCTCGGCGGGACAGCCCCAGCATTTT. The V gene is TRBV10-3, the J gene TRBJ1-5; TRBD1 aligns across 7 bases. Unmatched junction bases numbered 11, after V lost 5 bases and J lost 7 bases. The germline CDR1 and CDR2 sequences are ENHRY and SYGVKD. The CDR3 runs 15 residues.

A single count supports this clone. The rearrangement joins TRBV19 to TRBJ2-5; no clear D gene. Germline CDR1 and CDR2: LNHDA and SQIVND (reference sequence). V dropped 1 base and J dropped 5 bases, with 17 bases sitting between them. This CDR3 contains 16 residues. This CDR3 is CASSIGLDFRRETQYF. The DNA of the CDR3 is TGTGCCAGTAGTATAGGGCTAGACTTTCGACGGGAGACCCAGTACTTC. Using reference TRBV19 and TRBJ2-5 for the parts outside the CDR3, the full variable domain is DGGITQSPKYLFRKEGQNVTLSCEQNLNHDAMYWYRQDPGQGLRLIYYSQIVNDFQKGDIAEGYSVSREKKESFPLTVTSAQKNPTAFYLCASSIGLDFRRETQYFGPGTRLLVL.

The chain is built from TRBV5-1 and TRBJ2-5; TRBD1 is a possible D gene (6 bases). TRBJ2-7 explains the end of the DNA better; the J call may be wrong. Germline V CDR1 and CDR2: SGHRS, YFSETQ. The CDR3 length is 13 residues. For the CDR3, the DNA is TGCGCCAGCAGCTGGGACATTTCCTACGAGCAGTACTTC. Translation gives CASSWDISYEQYF.

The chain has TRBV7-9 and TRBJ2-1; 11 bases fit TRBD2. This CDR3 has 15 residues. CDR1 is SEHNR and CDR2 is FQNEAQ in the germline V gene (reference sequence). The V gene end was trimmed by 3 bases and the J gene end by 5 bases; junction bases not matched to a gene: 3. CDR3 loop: CASSLLAGGNNEQFF. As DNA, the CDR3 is TGTGCCAGCAGCTTGCTAGCGGGGGGAAACAATGAGCAGTTCTTC. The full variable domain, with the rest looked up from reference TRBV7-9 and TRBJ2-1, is DTGVSQNPRHKITKRGQNVTFRCDPISEHNRLYWYRQTLGQGPEFLTYFQNEAQLEKSRLLSDRFSAERPKGSFSTLEIQRTEQGDSAMYLCASSLLAGGNNEQFFGPGTRLTVL.

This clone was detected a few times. The CDR3 spells CASSLGLGELFF. DNA of the CDR3: TGTGCCAGCAGCTTAGGACTGGGGGAGCTGTTTTTT. This chain connects TRBV13 to TRBJ2-2; D is ambiguous. CDR3 length: 12 residues. V lost 0 bases, J lost 8 bases, and 4 bases lay in between. In germline, CDR1 is PRHDT, CDR2 FYEKMQ (reference sequence). The variable domain in full, with the rest retrieved from reference TRBV13 and TRBJ2-2, is AAGVIQSPRHLIKEKRETATLKCYPIPRHDTVYWYQQGPGQDPQFLISFYEKMQSDKGSIPDRFSAQQFSDYHSELNMSSLELGDSALYFCASSLGLGELFFGEGSRLTVL.

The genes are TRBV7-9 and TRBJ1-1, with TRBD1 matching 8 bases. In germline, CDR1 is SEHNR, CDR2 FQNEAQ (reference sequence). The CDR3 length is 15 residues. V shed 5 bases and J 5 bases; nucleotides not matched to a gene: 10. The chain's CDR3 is CASSTWQGATTEAFF. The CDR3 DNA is TGTGCCAGCAGCACCTGGCAGGGGGCAACAACTGAAGCTTTCTTT.

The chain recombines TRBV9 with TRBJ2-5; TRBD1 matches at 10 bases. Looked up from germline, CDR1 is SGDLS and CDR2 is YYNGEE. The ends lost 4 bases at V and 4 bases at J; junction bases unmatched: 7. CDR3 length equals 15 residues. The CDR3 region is CASSRGQGMGETQYF. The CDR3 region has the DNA TGTGCCAGCAGCCGGGGACAGGGGATGGGAGAGACCCAGTACTTC.

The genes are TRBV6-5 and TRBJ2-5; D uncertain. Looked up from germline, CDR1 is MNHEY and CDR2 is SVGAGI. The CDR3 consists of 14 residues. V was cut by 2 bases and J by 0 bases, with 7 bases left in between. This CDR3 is CASSYNYNQETQYF. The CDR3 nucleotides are TGTGCCAGCAGTTACAACTATAACCAAGAGACCCAGTACTTC.

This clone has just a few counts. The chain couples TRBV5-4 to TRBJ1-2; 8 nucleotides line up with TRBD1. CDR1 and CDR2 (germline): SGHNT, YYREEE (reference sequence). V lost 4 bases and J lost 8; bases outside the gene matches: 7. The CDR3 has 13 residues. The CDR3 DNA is TGTGCCAGCAGCCCGACAGGGGCGGAAGGCTACACCTTC. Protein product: CASSPTGAEGYTF.

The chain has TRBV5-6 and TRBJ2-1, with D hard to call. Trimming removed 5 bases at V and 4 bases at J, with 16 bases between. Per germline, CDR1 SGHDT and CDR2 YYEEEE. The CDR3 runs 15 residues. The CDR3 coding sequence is TGTGCCAGCAGAAGGCGTTCCCAGACATACAATGAGCAGTTCTTC. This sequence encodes CASRRRSQTYNEQFF.

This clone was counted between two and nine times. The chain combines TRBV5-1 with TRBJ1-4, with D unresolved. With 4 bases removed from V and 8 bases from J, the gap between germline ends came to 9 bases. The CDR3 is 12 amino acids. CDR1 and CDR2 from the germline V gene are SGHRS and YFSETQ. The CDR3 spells CASSQRVEKLFF. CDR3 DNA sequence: TGCGCCAGCAGCCAGAGGGTGGAAAAACTGTTTTTT.

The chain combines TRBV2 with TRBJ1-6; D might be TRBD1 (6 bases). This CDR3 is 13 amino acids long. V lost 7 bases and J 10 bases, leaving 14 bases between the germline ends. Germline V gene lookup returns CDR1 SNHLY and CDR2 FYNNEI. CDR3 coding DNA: TGTGCCAGCATCCTGACAGGCGAATCACCCCTCCACTTT. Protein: CASILTGESPLHF.

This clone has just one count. This chain's CDR3 is CASREIRPGNEQYF. CDR3 nucleotide sequence: TGTGCCAGCAGGGAAATCCGGCCGGGGAACGAGCAGTACTTC. This chain links TRBV6-5 with TRBJ2-5, with a weak D call TRBD2 (5 bases). The assigned J gene may be wrong: the sequence end matches TRBJ2-7 better. Germline CDR1 MNHEY, CDR2 SVGAGI. This CDR3 comprises 14 residues.